This T cell receptor (beta chain) came from a study of T cell repertoires in cytomegalovirus infection. Study details: A matching HLA type, together with CMV infection, was signaled by public TCR beta signatures. Broader study findings: Ex vivo responses were dominated by HLA-C-restricted CMV-specific TCR beta clonotypes.

This clonotype was observed a single time. The antigen is undetermined. The CDR3 is made up of 14 amino acids. With V trimmed by 5 bases and J by 9 bases, 10 bases remained unmatched. TCRdb re-derived calls from the reads in MiXCR, one entry per CDR3 protein. The sample contains tens of thousands of distinct CDR3 sequences, about 33% of which appear only once. Sequencing was carried out using PBMCs, sequenced either directly or after in vitro stimulation (not recorded which). This TCR came from a human donor in good health (CMV status not recorded). Some clones in this sample may be carry-over from other donors' samples. The chain combines TRBV12-3 or TRBV12-4 with TRBJ2-1; 7 nucleotides line up with TRBD2. The CDR3 here is CASSPAFLAAEQFF. CDR3 in DNA: TGTGCCAGCAGTCCCGCTTTCCTAGCGGCTGAGCAGTTCTTC.